One and the same sample provided the 30 T cell receptor beta chains below, sequenced in a study of blood T cell repertoires in COVID-19. The data were produced by immunoSEQ multiplex PCR, yet TCRdb's version contains in-frame clones alone and is incomplete. The data hold approximately 99,000 clones, with just over 70% observed a single time. Sequencing was done on a sample of peripheral blood. The receptors derive from a woman in her forties with acute or convalescent COVID-19.

This clone was observed many times. This chain uses TRBV30 with TRBJ1-2; TRBD1 matches at 8 bases. Per germline, CDR1 GTSNPN and CDR2 SVGIG (reference sequence). Trimming took 3 bases from V and 5 from J; bases not matched to a gene: 5. The CDR3 spans 13 residues. CDR3 in amino acids: CAWSMTGEYGYTF. The CDR3 DNA reads as TGTGCCTGGAGCATGACAGGGGAGTATGGCTACACCTTC.

The J gene is TRBJ1-2, the V gene TRBV30, with TRBD1 identical over 7 bases. Per germline, CDR1 GTSNPN and CDR2 SVGIG (reference sequence). CDR3 length equals 17 residues. The V segment lost 2 bases and the J segment 4 bases; nucleotides outside the gene matches: 16. The CDR3 is CAWSRPGTETFGYGYTF. CDR3 nucleotide sequence: TGTGCCTGGAGTCGACCCGGGACAGAGACATTCGGCTATGGCTACACCTTC.

The V gene is TRBV27, the J gene TRBJ2-7; possibly TRBD2 for D (7 bases). Per the germline V gene, CDR1 is MNHEY and CDR2 is SMNVEV (reference sequence). The CDR3 is 15 residues long. V lost 0 bases, J lost 6 bases, and 15 bases lay in between. CDR3 sequence: CASSLSGGARGEQYF. DNA of the CDR3: TGTGCCAGCAGTTTATCGGGAGGGGCCAGGGGCGAGCAGTACTTC.

This sequence joins TRBV6-2 or TRBV6-3 and TRBJ1-2, with D perhaps matching TRBD1 (6 bases). This CDR3 has 16 residues. V gave up 5 bases and J gave up 3 bases, with 19 bases separating them. The germline gives CDR1 MNHEY, CDR2 SVGEGT. The CDR3 loop is CASSAMGIGQYYGYTF. The CDR3, as DNA: TGTGCCAGCAGTGCCATGGGGATTGGACAGTACTATGGCTACACCTTC.

The chain employs TRBV7-2 and TRBJ2-3, with 14 bases fitting TRBD2. V lost 1 base and J lost 5; bases outside the gene matches: 2. Germline V gene data show CDR1 as SGHTA and CDR2 as FQGNSA. The CDR3 has 16 residues. The CDR3 DNA sequence: TGTGCCAGCAGCTTAGGACTAGCGGGGGGGCTAGATACGCAGTATTTT. Translated, it gives CASSLGLAGGLDTQYF. The complete variable domain, with remaining parts taken from reference TRBV7-2 and TRBJ2-3, reads GAGVSQSPSNKVTEKGKDVELRCDPISGHTALYWYRQSLGQGLEFLIYFQGNSAPDKSGLPSDRFSAERTGGSVSTLTIQRTQQEDSAVYLCASSLGLAGGLDTQYFGPGTRLTVL.

The chain combines TRBV18 with TRBJ1-2, with D perhaps matching TRBD1 (6 bases). Per germline, CDR1 KGHSH and CDR2 LQKENI. The CDR3 is 14 amino acids. The V end was cut by 2 bases, the J end by 2 bases, with 9 bases between. CDR3 sequence: CASSPSDRNYGYTF. The CDR3 DNA reads as TGTGCCAGCTCACCATCCGACAGGAACTATGGCTACACCTTC.

There are a few counts of this clone. The chain employs TRBV10-3 and TRBJ2-1, with TRBD2 identical over 8 bases. V lost 0 bases, J lost 4 bases, and 8 bases stayed unmatched. CDR1 is ENHRY and CDR2 is SYGVKD in the germline V gene. The CDR3 is 17 amino acids. Here the CDR3 reads CAISESSSGGDYNEQFF. In nucleotides, the CDR3 is TGTGCCATCAGTGAGTCGAGCAGCGGGGGAGATTACAATGAGCAGTTCTTC.

With regard to this clone: This same CDR3 is encoded by further DNA sequences in the sample. The rearrangement joins TRBV20-1 to TRBJ1-3, with D unclear. V dropped 6 bases and J dropped 4 bases, with 7 bases sitting between them. The CDR3 length is 11 residues. Germline CDR1 DFQATT, CDR2 SNEGSKA (reference sequence). The CDR3 is CSARAGNTIYF. The DNA for the CDR3 is TGCAGTGCCCGAGCCGGAAACACCATATATTTT.

CDR3 bases: TGTGCCAGCAGTAAGACAGGGGGTACAACCGGGGAGCTGTTTTTT. This gives the protein CASSKTGGTTGELFF. The V call is TRBV2, the J call TRBJ2-2, with TRBD1 matching 9 bases. With 5 bases clipped from V and 5 bases from J, the junction kept 6 bases outside the gene matches. This CDR3 is built from 15 residues. The germline gives CDR1 SNHLY, CDR2 FYNNEI.

The V and J genes are TRBV5-5 and TRBJ2-1; possible D gene TRBD2, 6 bases. Trimming took off 4 bases at V and 3 bases at J, with 14 bases between the two ends. CDR1 is SGHKS and CDR2 is YYEKEE in the germline V gene (reference sequence). The CDR3 runs to 15 residues. The CDR3 sequence: CASSPGAGSYNEQFF. CDR3 DNA sequence: TGTGCCAGCAGCCCCGGGGCGGGGAGCTACAATGAGCAGTTCTTC.

This chain connects TRBV2 to TRBJ1-2, with D possibly TRBD1 on 6 matching bases. The CDR3 is 13 residues long. The V and J ends lost 4 bases and 7 bases respectively, with 13 bases between them. The V gene's germline CDR1 is SNHLY and CDR2 FYNNEI. The DNA for the CDR3 is TGTGCCAGCAGTGGGGGGACAAACCCTGGCTACACCTTC. Translated: CASSGGTNPGYTF.

This clone showed up just a few times. V gene TRBV7-2 combines with J gene TRBJ2-5; 11 bases agree with TRBD2. Germline trimming cut 6 bases from V and 3 bases from J; bases unmatched to any gene: 9. The CDR3 has 16 amino acids. CDR1 is SGHTA and CDR2 is FQGNSA in the germline V gene. Here the CDR3 DNA reads TGTGCCAGCAGTCGCGTGGGGACTAGCGGCGAAGAGACCCAGTACTTC. Its protein is CASSRVGTSGEETQYF. The complete variable domain, with remaining parts taken from reference TRBV7-2 and TRBJ2-5, reads GAGVSQSPSNKVTEKGKDVELRCDPISGHTALYWYRQSLGQGLEFLIYFQGNSAPDKSGLPSDRFSAERTGGSVSTLTIQRTQQEDSAVYLCASSRVGTSGEETQYFGPGTRLLVL.

The rearrangement links TRBV7-6 to TRBJ2-1; D gene unclear. Trimming removed 2 bases at V and 0 bases at J, with 11 bases between. The germline CDR1 and CDR2 sequences are SGHVS and FNYEAQ. This CDR3 is 16 amino acids long. CDR3 protein: CASSLTLPSSYNEQFF. CDR3 in DNA: TGTGCCAGCAGCTTAACGCTTCCGAGCTCCTACAATGAGCAGTTCTTC.

This clone occurred a few times. This sequence joins TRBV12-3 or TRBV12-4 and TRBJ2-1; D possibly corresponds to TRBD2 (6 bases). Trimming stripped 8 bases from V and 10 bases from J, with 15 bases between. CDR3 length equals 12 residues. CDR3 nucleotide sequence: TGTGCCAGCTCACACCCGGCGGGGGAGCAGTTCTTC. This sequence encodes CASSHPAGEQFF.

The V and J genes are TRBV3-1 (or the pseudogene TRBV3-2) and TRBJ1-2, with a weak D call TRBD1 (6 bases). The V end was cut by 2 bases, the J end by 7 bases, with 20 bases between. The CDR3 runs 16 residues. Germline loops: CDR1 LGHDT, CDR2 YNNKEL (reference sequence). The CDR3 loop reads CASSQFGRDTGGGYTF. The CDR3 DNA reads TGTGCCAGCAGCCAATTTGGCCGGGACACGGGAGGTGGCTACACCTTC.

The chain combines TRBV5-1 with TRBJ2-7, with TRBD1 as a possible D gene (5 bases). Per germline, CDR1 SGHRS and CDR2 YFSETQ. The CDR3 covers 15 residues. Between the trimmed V and J ends, which lost 0 bases and 2 bases, there was a span of 12 bases. CDR3 in amino acids: CASSLDLTATYEQYF. The CDR3 region has the DNA TGCGCCAGCAGCTTGGACTTGACAGCCACCTACGAGCAGTACTTC.

The CDR3 nucleotides are TGTGCCAGCAGCCGAGCCCCTCCGCAGGCAACAGCTAACTATGGCTACACCTTC. Its protein is CASSRAPPQATANYGYTF. The rearrangement joins TRBV3-1 (or the pseudogene TRBV3-2) to TRBJ1-2; the D is unclear. Germline V gene lookup returns CDR1 LGHDT and CDR2 YNNKEL (reference sequence). The CDR3 consists of 18 residues. Trimming cost V 4 bases and J 0 bases, with 21 bases left between them.

This sequence joins TRBV7-3 and TRBJ2-1, with D perhaps TRBD1 (5 bases). V lost 5 bases and J lost 1, with 9 bases in between. This CDR3 has 14 residues. Per germline, CDR1 SGHTA and CDR2 FQGTGA. This CDR3 is CASSPAGSYNEQFF. CDR3 DNA: TGTGCCAGCAGCCCGGCAGGGTCCTACAATGAGCAGTTCTTC.

This rearrangement joins TRBV5-6 to TRBJ2-7; TRBD1 matches at 8 bases. There are 15 residues in the CDR3. The trim removed 0 bases at V and 1 base at J, leaving 3 bases unmatched. Germline V gene lookup returns CDR1 SGHDT and CDR2 YYEEEE. CDR3 loop: CASSLVDRESYEQYF. In DNA form, the CDR3 reads TGTGCCAGCAGCTTGGTGGACAGGGAGTCCTACGAGCAGTACTTC.

V is TRBV5-1 and J is TRBJ2-1, with 8 nucleotides matching TRBD1. The CDR3 is made up of 16 amino acids. The V gene end was trimmed by 0 bases and the J gene end by 5 bases; junction bases not matched to a gene: 7. Germline V gene sequence: CDR1 SGHRS, CDR2 YFSETQ. CDR3 in amino acids: CASSLGAGGTDNEQFF. In DNA form, the CDR3 reads TGCGCCAGCAGCTTGGGGGCAGGGGGCACCGACAATGAGCAGTTCTTC. Full variable domain (missing parts from reference TRBV5-1 and TRBJ2-1): KAGVTQTPRYLIKTRGQQVTLSCSPISGHRSVSWYQQTPGQGLQFLFEYFSETQRNKGNFPGRFSGRQFSNSRSEMNVSTLELGDSALYLCASSLGAGGTDNEQFFGPGTRLTVL.

The chain uses TRBV5-5 and TRBJ2-3, with D hard to call. The CDR3 is 15 amino acids. Germline CDR1 reads SGHKS; CDR2 reads YYEKEE (reference sequence). V lost 3 bases, J lost 2 bases, and 13 bases lay in between. This CDR3 reads CASSYLNSPTDTQYF. CDR3 in DNA: TGTGCCAGCAGCTACCTAAACTCTCCCACAGATACGCAGTATTTT.

This clone has just a few counts. The chain links TRBV6-6 to TRBJ2-2; 7 positions match TRBD1. Germline-derived CDR1 and CDR2 are MNHNY and SVGAGI (reference sequence). The length of the CDR3 is 14 residues. The V segment lost 6 bases and the J segment 4 bases; nucleotides outside the gene matches: 5. The CDR3 nucleotides are TGTGCCAGCAGAGACACAGGGGCCACCGGGGAGCTGTTTTTT. Translated: CASRDTGATGELFF.

The rearrangement links TRBV10-3 to TRBJ2-3; 7 positions match TRBD2. Germline CDR1 is ENHRY and CDR2 is SYGVKD. V lost 3 bases to trimming and J lost 0 bases; unmatched junction nucleotides: 3. This CDR3 has 15 amino acids. This chain's CDR3 is CAISDGGGSTDTQYF. CDR3 in DNA: TGTGCCATCAGTGATGGGGGGGGGAGCACAGATACGCAGTATTTT.

This clone was seen more than once but under ten times. DNA of the CDR3: TGTGCCAGCAGTGGGAGGACGGACGATTCCTACGAGCAGTACTTC. Its protein is CASSGRTDDSYEQYF. This sequence joins TRBV25-1 and TRBJ2-7, with D possibly matching TRBD2 (5 bases). CDR1 MGHDK and CDR2 SYGVNS come from the germline V gene. The V gene lost 4 bases and the J gene lost 1 base, with 14 bases spanning the gap. The CDR3 has 15 amino acids.

The chain joins TRBV3-1 (or the pseudogene TRBV3-2) to TRBJ2-5; 9 bases align to TRBD2. V shed 0 bases and J 5 bases; nucleotides not matched to a gene: 4. The V gene's germline CDR1 is LGHDT and CDR2 YNNKEL (reference sequence). CDR3 length: 15 amino acids. Here the CDR3 DNA reads TGTGCCAGCAGCCAAGATCGCCTAGCGGGGGAGACCCAGTACTTC. This sequence encodes CASSQDRLAGETQYF.

The table lists this clone with a few counts. The chain recombines TRBV6-4 with TRBJ2-3; D may be TRBD2 (6 bases). This CDR3 spans 14 amino acids. Germline V gene data show CDR1 as MRHNA and CDR2 as SNTAGT. Deletions cut 3 bases from V and 4 bases from J, with 11 bases between. CDR3 protein: CASSEAEGADTQYF. CDR3 bases: TGTGCCAGCAGTGAGGCGGAGGGCGCAGATACGCAGTATTTT.

The J gene is TRBJ2-3, the V gene TRBV6-2 or TRBV6-3; a weak D match, TRBD2 (5 bases). Germline assignment: CDR1 MNHEY and CDR2 SVGEGT. Deletions cut 6 bases from V and 4 bases from J, with 11 bases between. CDR3 size: 13 residues. The CDR3 DNA follows: TGTGCCAGCAGCCCCGCCGGGGCAGATACGCAGTATTTT. Protein: CASSPAGADTQYF.

The V gene is TRBV7-6, the J gene TRBJ2-3; no clear D gene. Germline CDR1 reads SGHVS; CDR2 reads FNYEAQ. The V and J ends lost 0 bases and 1 base respectively, with 11 bases between them. This CDR3 is built from 16 residues. DNA of the CDR3: TGTGCCAGCAGCTTAGCGTGGCAGGCTGGCACAGATACGCAGTATTTT. It is translated as CASSLAWQAGTDTQYF.

J is TRBJ1-1 and V is TRBV5-6, with D maybe TRBD1 (5 bases). Trimming took 2 bases from V and 0 from J, leaving 5 bases between them. The CDR3 runs 13 residues. Germline V gene sequence: CDR1 SGHDT, CDR2 YYEEEE. Here the CDR3 DNA reads TGTGCCAGCAGCTTAGGGGTGAACACTGAAGCTTTCTTT. It encodes CASSLGVNTEAFF.

The rearrangement uses TRBV3-1 (or the pseudogene TRBV3-2) and TRBJ2-3, with TRBD1 matching 8 bases. CDR3 length equals 16 residues. The junction had 5 bases not matched to a gene; V was cut back by 3 bases and J by 0 bases. CDR1 and CDR2 (germline): LGHDT, YNNKEL (reference sequence). The CDR3 region has the DNA TGTGCCAGCAGCCACGACCGGGACAGGAGCACAGATACGCAGTATTTT. This sequence encodes CASSHDRDRSTDTQYF.